This is a list of T cell receptor beta chains from one sample in a study of cytomegalovirus exposure and HLA in healthy donors. Assay used: immunoSEQ multiplex PCR; TCRdb lists only in-frame clones, some missing. The table records approximately 150,000 clones, just under 75% of them present only once. Material for sequencing was PBMCs. The receptor set was obtained from a woman aged 18-35 years in good health and CMV-seronegative. CDR3s include the opening cysteine and the closing phenylalanine or tryptophan. The D gene is left open where the match is weak. A clone size is listed for some rows: how often the clone was seen (once, few, many), or a class if it is expanded.

J gene: TRBJ2-2; clone size: NA; D gene: NA; V gene: TRBV9; CDR3 DNA: TGTGCCAGCAGCGTAGTCCAGGGGACCGGGGAGCTGTTTTTT; CDR3 protein: CASSVVQGTGELFF
J gene: TRBJ1-2; clone size: NA; D gene: TRBD1; V gene: TRBV7-2; CDR3 DNA: TGTGCCAGCAGCGGAGTCCAGGGGGTGGGTGGCTACACCTTC; CDR3 protein: CASSGVQGVGGYTF
J gene: TRBJ1-5; clone size: NA; D gene: NA; V gene: TRBV6-6; CDR3 DNA: TGTGCCAGCAGTTCCACGACAGGCTCCCAGCATTTT; CDR3 protein: CASSSTTGSQHF
J gene: TRBJ1-4; clone size: NA; D gene: NA; V gene: TRBV15; CDR3 DNA: TGTGCCACCAGCAGGTGGAGGCAGGAAAAACTGTTTTTT; CDR3 protein: CATSRWRQEKLFF
J gene: TRBJ1-4; clone size: NA; D gene: TRBD1; V gene: TRBV18; CDR3 DNA: TGTGCCAGCTCAGACGGGACAGTCGAAAAACTGTTTTTT; CDR3 protein: CASSDGTVEKLFF
J gene: TRBJ2-6; clone size: NA; D gene: NA; V gene: TRBV6-6; CDR3 DNA: TGTGCCAGCAGTTACGAGCAGTCTGGGGCCAACGGCCTGACTTTC; CDR3 protein: CASSYEQSGANGLTF
J gene: TRBJ1-1; clone size: NA; D gene: TRBD1; V gene: TRBV4-1; CDR3 DNA: TGCGCCAGCAGCCACGCTCGTATCACAGGGGGGAACACTGAAGCTTTCTTT; CDR3 protein: CASSHARITGGNTEAFF
J gene: TRBJ1-4; clone size: NA; D gene: NA; V gene: TRBV6-6; CDR3 DNA: TGTGCCAGCAGTTACCGGGGGGGAGGTGAAAAACTGTTTTTT; CDR3 protein: CASSYRGGGEKLFF
J gene: TRBJ2-1; clone size: few; D gene: TRBD2; V gene: TRBV4-3; CDR3 DNA: TGCGCCAGCAGCCAATCCGCGACTAGCGGGAGGAAGAGAGGCTACAATGAGCAGTTCTTC; CDR3 protein: CASSQSATSGRKRGYNEQFF
J gene: TRBJ1-1; clone size: NA; D gene: NA; V gene: TRBV11-3; CDR3 DNA: TGTGCCAGCAGCTTTTCCCAGGGGATCTCTGAAGCTTTCTTT; CDR3 protein: CASSFSQGISEAFF
J gene: TRBJ2-1; clone size: once; D gene: TRBD1; V gene: TRBV6-6; CDR3 DNA: TGTGCCAGCAGTCTCCCGGGACAGGGTATCAATGAGCAGTTCTTC; CDR3 protein: CASSLPGQGINEQFF
J gene: TRBJ2-7; clone size: NA; D gene: NA; V gene: TRBV4-3; CDR3 DNA: TGCGCCAGCAGCCAATCCCACAGCCCGACCTACGAGCAGTACTTC; CDR3 protein: CASSQSHSPTYEQYF
J gene: TRBJ1-6; clone size: NA; D gene: NA; V gene: TRBV7-9; CDR3 DNA: TGTGCCAGCAGCCCCAACGGGGGGCAGAATTCACCCCTCCACTTT; CDR3 protein: CASSPNGGQNSPLHF
J gene: TRBJ1-2; clone size: NA; D gene: NA; V gene: TRBV13; CDR3 DNA: TGTGCCAGCAGCCCTAGTGCCTCGACTAACTATGGCTACACCTTC; CDR3 protein: CASSPSASTNYGYTF
J gene: TRBJ1-6; clone size: NA; D gene: TRBD1; V gene: TRBV5-4; CDR3 DNA: TGTGCCAGCAGCACCGGGACAGACTATAATTCACCCCTCCACTTT; CDR3 protein: CASSTGTDYNSPLHF
J gene: TRBJ2-6; clone size: NA; D gene: NA; V gene: TRBV7-9; CDR3 DNA: TGTGCCAGCAGACCCCGGAACTGGAGCTCTGGGGCCAACGTCCTGACTTTC; CDR3 protein: CASRPRNWSSGANVLTF
J gene: TRBJ2-5; clone size: NA; D gene: TRBD1; V gene: TRBV7-9; CDR3 DNA: TGTGCCAGCAGCTCCCTCGTCTCGGACAGGGGGCTTGAGACCCAGTACTTC; CDR3 protein: CASSSLVSDRGLETQYF
J gene: TRBJ2-3; clone size: NA; D gene: TRBD2; V gene: TRBV9; CDR3 DNA: TGTGCCAGCAGCGCGGAACTAGCGGTCGGCCCAGGAACGCAGTATTTT; CDR3 protein: CASSAELAVGPGTQYF
J gene: TRBJ1-2; clone size: NA; D gene: NA; V gene: TRBV6-1; CDR3 DNA: TGTGCCAGCAGTGATACGTGGGACACCCAGGGAAACTATGGCTACACCTTC; CDR3 protein: CASSDTWDTQGNYGYTF
J gene: TRBJ2-3; clone size: NA; D gene: NA; V gene: TRBV28; CDR3 DNA: TGTGCCAGCAACCCTCGGCGGGCCAGCACAGATACGCAGTATTTT; CDR3 protein: CASNPRRASTDTQYF
J gene: TRBJ1-2; clone size: NA; D gene: NA; V gene: TRBV9; CDR3 DNA: TGTGCCAGCAGCGTAGAATACAGCACCAACTATGGCTACACCTTC; CDR3 protein: CASSVEYSTNYGYTF
J gene: TRBJ1-1; clone size: NA; D gene: NA; V gene: TRBV4-2; CDR3 DNA: TGTGCCAGCAGCCAAGGGGCCGAAGGGAACACTGAAGCTTTCTTT; CDR3 protein: CASSQGAEGNTEAFF
J gene: TRBJ1-1; clone size: once; D gene: NA; V gene: TRBV5-4; CDR3 DNA: TGTGCCAGCAGCTTTGACCGGGAGACTGAAGCTTTCTTT; CDR3 protein: CASSFDRETEAFF
J gene: TRBJ1-1; clone size: NA; D gene: NA; V gene: TRBV7-9; CDR3 DNA: TGTGCCAGCAGCCGCACAGTGACTGAAGCTTTCTTT; CDR3 protein: CASSRTVTEAFF
J gene: TRBJ2-3; clone size: NA; D gene: NA; V gene: TRBV7-2; CDR3 DNA: TGTGCCAGCGAGTCCACAGATACGCAGTATTTT; CDR3 protein: CASESTDTQYF